The rows below give T cell receptor beta chains drawn from one sample of a study of CD8 T cells in Susac syndrome. TCRdb used MiXCR to reprocess the immunoSEQ multiplex PCR reads, holding one entry per CDR3 protein. The repertoire holds 100,000 to 150,000 distinct CDR3 sequences, with about 95% as singletons. Sequenced sample: CD4+ T cells from PBMCs. Receptor source: a human donor in good health. Each CDR3 is given with its conserved first and last residue. D genes are given only for firm matches. Only part of the rows carry a size: once, few, many, or a class if the clone is expanded.

J gene | D gene | clone size | V gene | CDR3 DNA | CDR3 protein
TRBJ2-3 | TRBD1 | - | TRBV27 | TGTGCCAGCCGATCGGGACAGCACACGGATACGCAGTATTTT | CASRSGQHTDTQYF
TRBJ2-5 | TRBD2 | - | TRBV5-4 | TGTGCCAGCAGCCGACTAGCGGGAGGGTCCCAAGAGACCCAGTACTTC | CASSRLAGGSQETQYF
TRBJ2-1 | - | - | TRBV18 | TGTGCCAGCTCACCACCGGGGGGTTTAAGCTCCTACAATGAGCAGTTCTTC | CASSPPGGLSSYNEQFF
TRBJ2-5 | - | - | TRBV27 | TGTGCCAGCAGTTTCCGGGGAGAGACCCAGTACTTC | CASSFRGETQYF
TRBJ1-2 | - | - | TRBV28 | TGTGCCAGCAGCAAGGAGGGGCCGTATGGCTACACCTTC | CASSKEGPYGYTF
TRBJ1-1 | - | - | TRBV18 | TGTGCCAGCTCACTACGGATGAACACTGAAGCTTTCTTT | CASSLRMNTEAFF
TRBJ2-5 | TRBD2 | once | TRBV20-1 | TGCAGTGCTAGAGAGGGACTAGGAGAGACCCAGTACTTC | CSAREGLGETQYF
TRBJ2-7 | - | - | TRBV29-1 | TGCAGCGTTGAAGACGAGTGGGGATTATACTACGAGCAGTACTTC | CSVEDEWGLYYEQYF
TRBJ1-1 | - | - | TRBV28 | TGTGCCAGCGGGGGACCGCTTTCTATGAACGGTGAAGCTTTCTTT | CASGGPLSMNGEAFF
TRBJ2-1 | - | - | TRBV12-3/TRBV12-4 | TGTGCCAGCAGTTTATCCGGCGGTGAGCAGTTCTTC | CASSLSGGEQFF
TRBJ2-2 | - | - | TRBV13 | TGTGCCAGCAGACCGGGACGGCTGAACACCGGGGAGCTGTTTTTT | CASRPGRLNTGELFF
TRBJ2-7 | - | few | TRBV7-9 | TGTGCCAGCAGCCCCCAGGGACCCTACGAGCAGTACTTC | CASSPQGPYEQYF
TRBJ1-2 | - | - | TRBV27 | TGTGCCAGCATATGGGGGATAAACTATGGCTACACCTTC | CASIWGINYGYTF
TRBJ2-5 | - | - | TRBV5-4 | TGTGCCAGCAGTAGATACGGGTCCCCAGGAGAGACCCAGTACTTC | CASSRYGSPGETQYF
TRBJ2-7 | TRBD2 | few | TRBV5-1 | TGCGCCAGCAGCTTATACCTAGCGGGAGACAACTACGAGCAGTACTTC | CASSLYLAGDNYEQYF
TRBJ2-2 | TRBD2 | - | TRBV23-1 | TGCGCCAGCAGTCCCACCCTCCTAGCGGGGCTACACACCGGGGAGCTGTTTTTT | CASSPTLLAGLHTGELFF
TRBJ2-3 | - | - | TRBV30 | TGTGCCTGGGGGCGCACAGATACGCAGTATTTT | CAWGRTDTQYF
TRBJ1-6 | - | - | TRBV7-8 | TGTGCCAGCAGCTTAGAAACAGAAAATTCACCCCTCCACTTT | CASSLETENSPLHF
TRBJ2-7 | - | - | TRBV6-5 | TGTGCCAGCAGTTATCGAGGGCCCTCCTACGAGCAGTACTTC | CASSYRGPSYEQYF
TRBJ2-3 | TRBD1 | - | TRBV29-1 | TGCAGCGTTGAGACAGGGGGGTCAGGAGATACGCAGTATTTT | CSVETGGSGDTQYF
TRBJ2-3 | TRBD2 | - | TRBV3-1 | TGTGCCAGCAGCCTGGGACTAGCGACAGATACGCAGTATTTT | CASSLGLATDTQYF
TRBJ2-2 | TRBD2 | - | TRBV29-1 | TGCAGCGTTGACGGGACTAGCGGGAGGGCCACCGGGGAGCTGTTTTTT | CSVDGTSGRATGELFF
TRBJ2-3 | - | - | TRBV14 | TGTGCCAGCAGCCAAGAGGCGGGGATGGGGACAGATACGCAGTATTTT | CASSQEAGMGTDTQYF
TRBJ2-7 | TRBD1 | - | TRBV7-9 | TGTGCCAGCAGCTTAGGACAGGGGGCAGGGGAGCAGTACTTC | CASSLGQGAGEQYF
TRBJ1-2 | - | - | TRBV2 | TGTGCCAGCAGAGAGGACACCTATGGCTACACCTTC | CASREDTYGYTF